A single sample gave rise to the 10 T cell receptor beta chains below, sequenced in a study of shared clonotypes between healthy human individuals. This table comes from immunoSEQ multiplex PCR, and its TCRdb copy is limited to in-frame clones, with some not included. The repertoire holds over a million clones, with about 84% as singletons. What was sequenced was memory CD4+ T cells from PBMCs. Subset reported: CD45RA-negative fraction. The source is a man aged 18 to 29 in good health. Some clones in this sample may be carry-over from other donors' samples.

The chain carries TRBV7-2 and TRBJ2-5; TRBD2 might be the D (5 bases). V dropped 4 bases and J dropped 5 bases, with 11 bases sitting between them. Per germline, CDR1 SGHTA and CDR2 FQGNSA. The CDR3 has 13 amino acids. The CDR3 loop reads CASSYGLVETQYF. In nucleotides, the CDR3 is TGTGCCAGCAGCTACGGACTGGTCGAGACCCAGTACTTC.

V usage is TRBV4-1 and J usage is TRBJ2-7; TRBD1 is a possible D gene (9 bases). Trimming removed 4 bases at V and 5 bases at J, with 27 bases between. The CDR3 is 18 amino acids. The germline gives CDR1 MGHRA, CDR2 YSYEKL. The DNA for the CDR3 is TGCGCCAGCAGCCGGACCGGGGGGGCCCGGGGACAGGGCGACGAGCAGTACTTC. Protein: CASSRTGGARGQGDEQYF.

This CDR3 is CASSARVMDTEAFF. CDR3 nucleotide sequence: TGTGCCAGCAGCGCCAGGGTAATGGACACTGAAGCTTTCTTT. The chain uses TRBV9 and TRBJ1-1; tentative D call: TRBD1 (5 bases). Trimming took off 3 bases at V and 3 bases at J, with 12 bases between the two ends. CDR3 size: 14 residues. CDR1 is SGDLS and CDR2 is YYNGEE in the germline V gene.

The rearrangement links TRBV5-5 to TRBJ2-1, with D unresolved. V gave up 4 bases and J gave up 5 bases, with 10 bases separating them. Germline V gene lookup returns CDR1 SGHKS and CDR2 YYEKEE (reference sequence). This CDR3 is 13 amino acids long. CDR3 sequence reads: CASSPGPDNEQFF. CDR3 nucleotides: TGTGCCAGCAGCCCCGGCCCTGACAATGAGCAGTTCTTC. The whole variable domain, remainder taken from reference TRBV5-5 and TRBJ2-1, is DAGVTQSPTHLIKTRGQQVTLRCSPISGHKSVSWYQQVLGQGPQFIFQYYEKEERGRGNFPDRFSARQFPNYSSELNVNALLLGDSALYLCASSPGPDNEQFFGPGTRLTVL.

The rearrangement links TRBV4-3 to TRBJ2-6; D is possibly TRBD2 (6 bases). The V gene's germline CDR1 is LGHNA and CDR2 YSLEER. The germline V and J ends were trimmed by 3 bases and 12 bases, with 18 bases remaining between them. CDR3 length: 15 residues. In DNA, the CDR3 is TGCGCCAGCAGCCAGAGCATAGCGGACTGGTTCGTCCTGACTTTC. Encoded protein: CASSQSIADWFVLTF.

This chain connects TRBV10-3 to TRBJ2-7, with D perhaps matching TRBD1 (6 bases). CDR1 ENHRY and CDR2 SYGVKD come from the germline V gene. The CDR3 is made up of 13 amino acids. V lost 6 bases to trimming and J lost 0 bases, with 9 bases between them. CDR3 nucleotides: TGTGCCATCAGGGGGGACAACTCCTACGAGCAGTACTTC. The encoded protein is CAIRGDNSYEQYF.

This clone came up many times. The chain carries TRBV5-6 and TRBJ1-2; possibly TRBD1 for D (5 bases). Trimming removed 4 bases at V and 2 bases at J, with 15 bases between. Germline V gene lookup returns CDR1 SGHDT and CDR2 YYEEEE. The CDR3 spans 15 residues. The CDR3 DNA is TGTGCCAGCAGCCACTTGTTCCGGGGGAACTATGGCTACACCTTC. It translates to CASSHLFRGNYGYTF. The whole variable domain, remainder taken from reference TRBV5-6 and TRBJ1-2, is DAGVTQSPTHLIKTRGQQVTLRCSPKSGHDTVSWYQQALGQGPQFIFQYYEEEERQRGNFPDRFSGHQFPNYSSELNVNALLLGDSALYLCASSHLFRGNYGYTFGSGTRLTVV.

This chain uses TRBV6-1 with TRBJ1-5, with TRBD1 identical over 7 bases. The CDR3 runs to 14 residues. The germline V gene has CDR1 MNHNS and CDR2 SASEGT. Unmatched junction bases numbered 3, after V lost 6 bases and J lost 1 base. CDR3 in amino acids: CASSAQGSNQPQHF. Here the CDR3 DNA reads TGTGCCAGCAGCGCACAGGGGAGCAATCAGCCCCAGCATTTT.

The rearrangement uses TRBV7-2 and TRBJ2-1, with D possibly called TRBD1 or TRBD2 (6 bases each). The ends were cut back, 3 bases at V and 7 bases at J, with 10 bases in the middle. Looked up from germline, CDR1 is SGHTA and CDR2 is FQGNSA. This CDR3 region has 13 residues. The CDR3 DNA reads TGTGCCAGCAGCTTGAGGGGGGTTAATGAGCAGTTCTTC. Protein sequence: CASSLRGVNEQFF.

The chain has TRBV6-1 and TRBJ2-1; D tentatively fits TRBD1 or TRBD2 (6 bases each). Trimming removed 2 bases at V and 6 bases at J, with 14 bases between. This CDR3 has 15 amino acids. CDR1 and CDR2 from the germline V gene are MNHNS and SASEGT. CDR3 sequence: CASSEIPGAFNEQFF. The CDR3 DNA is TGTGCCAGCAGTGAAATACCGGGGGCTTTCAATGAGCAGTTCTTC.